What follows describes a single TCR beta chain. The antigen remains undetermined. This sample is part of a study of identical twins. TCRdb called the 5' RACE reads again in MiXCR, with one record for every CDR3 protein. The repertoire includes hundreds of thousands of distinct CDR3 sequences, approximately 18% of them detected once, and 10% to 15% sits in the top ten. Germline CDR1 is DFQATT and CDR2 is SNEGSKA (reference sequence). Trimming took 2 bases from V and 5 from J; bases not matched to a gene: 11. The CDR3 contains 17 residues. Study-wide results and limits: Twin-shared out-of-frame alpha sequences were enriched for low generation probability. Zero-insertion findings could be partly confounded by invariant cells (MAIT and iNKT cells).

A further study also used this sample, focusing on T cells expressing NK-cell markers. That source adds: Eight donors were sequenced, seven testing HCMV-seropositive and one testing seronegative. One observes that, in a handful of donors, these clonotypes were also the leading ones within the CD3+CD56-NKG2C+ fraction.

The specimen was PBMCs. The source of this sequence is a woman aged 18-35 years in good health. The chain has TRBV20-1 and TRBJ2-5; 13 bases line up with TRBD2. The CDR3 DNA reads TGCAGTGCTAGACCCAGGACTAGCGGGAGCCTGGGGGAGACCCAGTACTTC. Translation gives CSARPRTSGSLGETQYF.